The 10 T cell receptor beta chains in this list originate from one sample, sequenced in a study of blood T cells in healthy people across ages. Next came a second PCR, run for about 6 to 11 cycles, which used a sample-barcoded 5' primer along with a J-beta primer mix. TCRdb passed the 5' RACE reads through MiXCR, listing each CDR3 protein once. The top ten hold 18% of the sample, which has 450,000 to 700,000 distinct CDR3 sequences, 27% seen once. The specimen sequenced was blood. Receptor source: a woman aged 65 to 85 in good health.

A remark on this clonotype: An end of the junction does not agree with germline; a read error may underlie this. The rearrangement uses TRBV28 and TRBJ1-5; D possibly corresponds to TRBD1 (6 bases). The CDR3 runs to 12 residues. Germline V CDR1 and CDR2: MDHEN, SYDVKM. CDR3 coding DNA: TGTGCCAGCAGTTTAGCCGGACAGCCCCGGCATTTT. Amino acids: CASSLAGQPRHF.

The rearrangement uses TRBV20-1 and TRBJ2-5; 9 bases agree with TRBD1. With 3 bases clipped from V and 5 bases from J, the junction kept 10 bases outside the gene matches. This CDR3 contains 15 residues. Germline CDR1 and CDR2: DFQATT and SNEGSKA (reference sequence). CDR3: CSASHGTGSPETQYF. CDR3 nucleotides: TGCAGTGCTAGTCACGGGACAGGGAGTCCCGAGACCCAGTACTTC.

The chain carries TRBV24-1 and TRBJ2-2, with D hard to call. The CDR3 spans 16 residues. Per germline, CDR1 KGHDR and CDR2 SFDVKD. Trimming took 3 bases from V and 4 from J, leaving 14 bases between them. CDR3 in amino acids: CATSDKPGRLTGELFF. The CDR3, as DNA: TGTGCCACCAGTGATAAACCGGGTCGACTCACCGGGGAGCTGTTTTTT.

This clonotype was counted a few times. The V and J genes are TRBV20-1 and TRBJ2-7; 9 nucleotides match TRBD1. From germline, CDR1 is DFQATT and CDR2 SNEGSKA (reference sequence). J lost 3 bases, V lost 0 bases, and 6 bases had no gene match. This CDR3 contains 15 residues. The CDR3 DNA sequence: TGCAGTGCTAGAGATCCCACAGGGGGCTACTACGAGCAGTACTTC. This codes for CSARDPTGGYYEQYF.

This clonotype was seen ten or more times. V is TRBV20-1 and J is TRBJ2-3; D gene ambiguous. CDR3 length: 11 residues. The V and J ends lost 6 bases and 3 bases respectively, with 7 bases between them. Germline CDR1 and CDR2: DFQATT and SNEGSKA (reference sequence). The CDR3 sequence is CSAERTDTQYF. CDR3 DNA: TGCAGTGCCGAGCGTACAGATACGCAGTATTTT.

This chain connects TRBV20-1 to TRBJ2-3; D remains unclear. The CDR3 spans 18 residues. CDR1 and CDR2 (germline): DFQATT, SNEGSKA (reference sequence). Between the trimmed V and J ends, which lost 3 bases and 1 base, there was a span of 23 bases. The DNA for the CDR3 is TGCAGTGCTAGTCCGGCGTCGACGGGCCATAGGGGCACAGATACGCAGTATTTT. Encoded protein: CSASPASTGHRGTDTQYF.

This chain connects TRBV5-1 to TRBJ1-2; no definite D call. Between the trimmed V and J ends, which lost 4 bases and 8 bases, there was a span of 15 bases. Germline-derived CDR1 and CDR2 are SGHRS and YFSETQ. CDR3 length equals 13 residues. The CDR3 region is CASSQDGAGGYTF. The CDR3 DNA reads as TGCGCCAGCAGCCAGGACGGAGCTGGGGGCTACACCTTC.

The rearrangement joins TRBV7-2 to TRBJ1-2; the D gene is possibly TRBD1 (6 bases). The CDR3 covers 15 residues. With 1 base removed from V and 2 bases from J, the gap between germline ends came to 11 bases. CDR1 is SGHTA, CDR2 FQGNSA, per germline. The CDR3 loop reads CASSLDGGVNYGYTF. CDR3 bases: TGTGCCAGCAGCTTAGACGGGGGCGTAAACTATGGCTACACCTTC.

This chain links TRBV3-1 with TRBJ1-4; the D gene is possibly TRBD1 (6 bases). The V gene lost 1 base and the J gene lost 4 bases, with 10 bases spanning the gap. Germline loops: CDR1 LGHDT, CDR2 YNNKEL (reference sequence). This CDR3 spans 15 amino acids. The CDR3 loop reads CASSQAGGGNEKLFF. CDR3 DNA: TGTGCCAGCAGCCAAGCAGGAGGGGGTAATGAAAAACTGTTTTTT.

The chain recombines TRBV20-1 with TRBJ1-1; 11 positions match TRBD1. CDR3 length equals 13 residues. V lost 6 bases and J lost 3; bases outside the gene matches: 3. CDR1 and CDR2 from the germline V gene are DFQATT and SNEGSKA (reference sequence). The CDR3 nucleotides are TGCAGTGCCGGACAGGGGGCGGACACTGAAGCTTTCTTT. Its translation: CSAGQGADTEAFF.